A few counts support the clone carrying this T cell receptor (beta chain). The data stem from a study of T-cell reconstitution after alpha-beta-depleted transplantation in children. The germline V gene encodes CDR1 MNHNS and CDR2 SASEGT. The CDR3 has 14 residues. Trimming removed 10 bases at V and 1 base at J, with 16 bases between. Unique molecular identifiers tagged the TCRbeta library. TCRdb analysed the PCR reads with MiXCR anew, one entry per CDR3 protein. The sample holds around 370,000 distinct CDR3 sequences; 10% are singletons and the top ten take 2% to 2.5%. Sequenced material: PBMCs from the stem cell graft donor, taken from the stem cell graft. The origin of this receptor is a human donor who donated a stem cell graft to a child with acute lymphoblastic leukemia. The chain carries TRBV6-1 and TRBJ1-1; D is undetermined. This chain's CDR3 is CATRHGGENTEAFF. The CDR3 nucleotides are TGTGCCACGCGACACGGCGGGGAGAACACTGAAGCTTTCTTT.